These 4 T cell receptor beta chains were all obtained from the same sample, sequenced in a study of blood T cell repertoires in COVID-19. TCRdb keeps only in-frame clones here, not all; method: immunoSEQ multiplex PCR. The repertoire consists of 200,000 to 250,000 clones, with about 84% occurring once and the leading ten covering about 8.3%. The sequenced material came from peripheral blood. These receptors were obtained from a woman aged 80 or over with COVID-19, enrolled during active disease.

DNA of the CDR3: TGTGCCAGCAGCGCAGGGGGCTCAAGCTACACCTTC. Its translation: CASSAGGSSYTF. The chain combines TRBV3-1 (or the pseudogene TRBV3-2) with TRBJ1-2, with 8 bases lining up with TRBD1. J was trimmed by 9 bases and V by 5 bases; bases with no gene match: 5. The length of the CDR3 is 12 residues. Germline V gives CDR1 LGHDT, CDR2 YNNKEL (reference sequence).

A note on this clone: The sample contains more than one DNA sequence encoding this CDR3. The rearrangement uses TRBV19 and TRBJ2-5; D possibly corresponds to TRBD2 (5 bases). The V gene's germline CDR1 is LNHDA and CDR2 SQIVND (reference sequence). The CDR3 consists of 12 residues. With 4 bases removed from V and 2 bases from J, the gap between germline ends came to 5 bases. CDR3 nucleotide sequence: TGTGCCAGTAGTAGAGGGCAAGAGACCCAGTACTTC. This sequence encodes CASSRGQETQYF.

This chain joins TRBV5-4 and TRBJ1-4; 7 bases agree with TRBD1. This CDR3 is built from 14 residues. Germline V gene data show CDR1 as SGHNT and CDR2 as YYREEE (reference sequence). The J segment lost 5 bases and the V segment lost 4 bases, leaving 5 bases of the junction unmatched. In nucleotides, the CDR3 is TGTGCCAGCAGCCTTCCAGGGGGAAATGAAAAACTGTTTTTT. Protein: CASSLPGGNEKLFF. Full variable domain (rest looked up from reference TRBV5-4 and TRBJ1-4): ETGVTQSPTHLIKTRGQQVTLRCSSQSGHNTVSWYQQALGQGPQFIFQYYREEENGRGNFPPRFSGLQFPNYSSELNVNALELDDSALYLCASSLPGGNEKLFFGSGTQLSVL.

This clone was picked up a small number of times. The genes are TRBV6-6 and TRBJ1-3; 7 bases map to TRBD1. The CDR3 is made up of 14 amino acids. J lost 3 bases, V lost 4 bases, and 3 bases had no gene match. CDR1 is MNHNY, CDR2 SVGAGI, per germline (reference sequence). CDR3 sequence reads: CASSLQGRGNTIYF. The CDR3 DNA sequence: TGTGCCAGCAGTTTACAGGGGCGTGGAAACACCATATATTTT.